Reported below is one T cell receptor beta chain. Its antigen is currently not known. Per-base quality was not reported, and no clone a single base away is much larger than it. Library generation was performed with RT-PCR. The run used an Illumina HiSeq 2500. TCRdb reprocessed the public reads (quality trimming at Q25 with fastp, clone calling with MiXCR) and kept in-frame beta chains. Rows are unified per CDR3 protein, each entry keeping the most common DNA and genes. In this sample the table shows fewer than 250,000 distinct CDR3 sequences, 14% of which occur a single time. Jointly, the top ten make up roughly 26% of the sample. This sample is drawn from a study of response to subunit inactivated influenza vaccine (dated by TCRdb to 2016 to 2019). Background on the whole study: The study used deep quantitative T cell receptor repertoire profiling to track responses to a trivalent subunit inactivated influenza vaccine. General study outcomes and caveats: The authors suggested that each seasonal influenza vaccination may recruit only a limited number of new T cells.

The germline V gene specifies LGHNA as CDR1 and YSLEER as CDR2. V loses 10 bases, J loses 5 bases, and the germline ends lie 18 bases apart. Spanning cysteine to phenylalanine, the CDR3 consists of 14 amino acids. Only the CDR3 part of the read is kept: 42 bases, read in frame from the first base. This sequence was found in a man aged 45-65 years who received an inactivated influenza vaccine. Donor details come from another sample of the same person, matched by shared clones. Rearrangement joined TRBV4-3 to TRBJ2-1; TRBD1 is a possible D gene, resting on 6 matching bases. The material was CD8+ T cells sorted from PBMCs, obtained around 5 days after vaccination. The CDR3 protein: CATSPRGEDNEQFF. The DNA is as follows: TGCGCCACTTCCCCCAGGGGAGAGGACAATGAGCAGTTCTTC.